This T cell receptor beta chain is from a study of OX40 agonist ivuxolimab in advanced cancers. Study-level background: Two patients with cutaneous melanoma and one with hepatocellular carcinoma, three in total, showed partial responses. Study outcomes and limitations: Normalized expansion of T-cell clones was also low for some nonresponders. Researchers did not establish what antigens the expanded peripheral T cells target.

TCRdb keeps only in-frame clones here, not all; method: immunoSEQ multiplex PCR. The sample includes approximately 82,000 clones, 89% of them seen just once. This CDR3 is 14 amino acids long. From germline, CDR1 is MGHRA and CDR2 YSYEKL. V was shortened by 1 base and J by 8 bases, with 14 bases between the two germline ends. Autoimmune disease history or systemic immunosuppression disqualified patients. Comment on this clone: Its antigen is currently unknown.

Sequencing used CD4+ or CD8+ T cells sorted from blood, obtained in a trial of the OX40 agonist ivuxolimab. This chain joins TRBV4-1 and TRBJ2-5; D remains unclear. The sequence was obtained from an adult with an advanced solid tumor such as melanoma, head and neck, liver or kidney cancer. The CDR3 nucleotides are TGCGCCAGCAGCCAAGCTGGACGGAGCAATACCCAGTACTTC. Protein sequence: CASSQAGRSNTQYF.